The rows below give T cell receptor beta chains drawn from one sample of a study of T cell responses to AZD1222 COVID-19 vaccine. Repertoires were generated with immunoSEQ multiplex PCR, while TCRdb's copy carries only in-frame clones and drops some. The table shows under 140,000 clones, with roughly four fifths occurring only once. This material consisted of peripheral blood, taken on day 0 of AZD1222 vaccination. The receptors originated from an adult in good health. Both conserved end residues are part of each CDR3. A D gene is named only where the DNA matches it firmly. A row's size may be missing; if present it is once, few, many or a size class.

d_gene	j_gene	abundance	v_gene	CDR3nt	CDR3aa
-	TRBJ1-1	-	TRBV7-2	TGTGCCAGCAGCTCAGGGACCGGTTTTGAAGCTTTCTTT	CASSSGTGFEAFF
-	TRBJ1-3	-	TRBV11-2	TGTGCCAGCAGCTTAGAAGGACCTGGAAACACCATATATTTT	CASSLEGPGNTIYF
TRBD1	TRBJ1-5	-	TRBV18	TGTGCCAGCTCACTAGTGGGAGGGGGCCGACAGCCCCAGCATTTT	CASSLVGGGRQPQHF
-	TRBJ1-3	-	TRBV11-2	TGTGCCAGCAGCCCGAGCTCTGGAAACACCATATATTTT	CASSPSSGNTIYF
TRBD2	TRBJ2-1	-	TRBV7-2	TGTGCCAGCAGCTCCCCTCTGGGGGGGATGCCCCTCAATGAGCAGTTCTTC	CASSSPLGGMPLNEQFF
TRBD1	TRBJ1-1	-	TRBV6-2/TRBV6-3	TGTGCCAGCAGTAAAGACAGGGTGAACACTGAAGCTTTCTTT	CASSKDRVNTEAFF
-	TRBJ1-1	-	TRBV9	TGTGCCAGCAGCCCAGAAGTGGTGCGCACTGAAGCTTTCTTT	CASSPEVVRTEAFF
-	TRBJ1-1	-	TRBV18	TGTGCCAGCTCACCACAAGGAATTGGCATGAACACTGAAGCTTTCTTT	CASSPQGIGMNTEAFF
-	TRBJ2-7	-	TRBV6-5	TGTGCCAGCAGGGTCAGTCTCACCTACGAGCAGTACTTC	CASRVSLTYEQYF
-	TRBJ1-5	-	TRBV30	TGTGCCTGGAGTGTTGGTAATGGCAATCAGCCCCAGCATTTT	CAWSVGNGNQPQHF
TRBD2	TRBJ2-7	-	TRBV7-6	TGTGCCAGCAGCTTAGCGCCCCCGGGAGGCAGCTCCTACGAGCAGTACTTC	CASSLAPPGGSSYEQYF
-	TRBJ1-1	-	TRBV9	TGTGCCAGCAGCGTAGTTGGGACACTAAACACTGAAGCTTTCTTT	CASSVVGTLNTEAFF
-	TRBJ1-5	few	TRBV19	TGTGCCAGTAGTACTCTATCAGGAGGGAATCAGCCCCAGCATTTT	CASSTLSGGNQPQHF
-	TRBJ1-1	-	TRBV2	TGTGCCTCCTTGAGGAAGAACACTGAAGCTTTCTTT	CASLRKNTEAFF
TRBD1	TRBJ1-5	-	TRBV30	TGTGCCTGGACCCGAAGGACAGGGGGAAATAGCAATCAGCCCCAGCATTTT	CAWTRRTGGNSNQPQHF
-	TRBJ1-4	-	TRBV7-2	TGTGCCAGCAGCTCCCAGGGGTGGGGTGAAAAACTGTTTTTT	CASSSQGWGEKLFF
TRBD1	TRBJ1-3	-	TRBV18	TGTGCCAGCTCACCGGGGACAGCCAGCTCTGGAAACACCATATATTTT	CASSPGTASSGNTIYF
-	TRBJ2-7	-	TRBV27	TGTGCCAGCAGTTCGAGGGGACTTAGTATCGAGCAGTACTTC	CASSSRGLSIEQYF
-	TRBJ2-7	-	TRBV12-3/TRBV12-4	TGTGCCAGCACCTACAGGGCAGCCTACGAGCAGTACTTC	CASTYRAAYEQYF
-	TRBJ1-1	once	TRBV6-5	TGTGCCAGCAGTTACGTAGGGAATCATGAAGCTTTCTTT	CASSYVGNHEAFF
-	TRBJ2-5	-	TRBV6-4	TGTGCCAGCAGTGACGGCAGGCGGGCGACTTGGGAGACCCAGTACTTC	CASSDGRRATWETQYF
-	TRBJ1-4	-	TRBV7-9	TGTGCCAGCAGCTCAGGACGGGACTTGGAAAAACTGTTTTTT	CASSSGRDLEKLFF
TRBD1	TRBJ1-1	-	TRBV28	TGTGCCAGCAGTGGGCCGGGACAGGCCACTGAAGCTTTCTTT	CASSGPGQATEAFF
-	TRBJ1-3	-	TRBV23-1	TGCGCCAGCAGTCAATCCGGCAGGCGAGCCTCTGGAAACACCATATATTTT	CASSQSGRRASGNTIYF
TRBD1	TRBJ1-1	-	TRBV6-5	TGTGCCAGCAGCCAGGACAGGGCTGAAGCTTTCTTT	CASSQDRAEAFF
TRBD1	TRBJ1-2	few	TRBV29-1	TGCAGCGGCCGACAGGGTAACTATGGCTACACCTTC	CSGRQGNYGYTF
-	TRBJ1-1	-	TRBV4-3	TGCGCCAGCTCTACCTCACAGGGCCTAGGTGAAGCTTTCTTT	CASSTSQGLGEAFF
-	TRBJ1-2	-	TRBV3-1/TRBV3-2	TGTGCCAGCAGCCAAACGCCGGCGGGGGCGCGAGGCTACACCTTC	CASSQTPAGARGYTF
-	TRBJ1-2	-	TRBV15	TGTGCCACCAGCAGGGACACGACTCTCGCCGGAGGCTACACCTTC	CATSRDTTLAGGYTF
TRBD1	TRBJ2-5	once	TRBV18	TGTGCCAGCTCACCAAATAAAGGGGGCACAGAGACCCAGTACTTC	CASSPNKGGTETQYF
TRBD2	TRBJ2-7	-	TRBV6-2/TRBV6-3	TGTGCCAGCAGTACCTCTAGCGGGGGCTCCTACGAGCAGTACTTC	CASSTSSGGSYEQYF
-	TRBJ2-3	-	TRBV7-2	TGTGCCAGCAGCTTAGGCGGACTAAGCATCACAGATACGCAGTATTTT	CASSLGGLSITDTQYF
-	TRBJ2-7	-	TRBV7-9	TGTGCCAGCAGCCCGCGAATTTGGATCGGGGTAGACGACCTCAAGCAGTACTTC	CASSPRIWIGVDDLKQYF
-	TRBJ1-1	-	TRBV7-6	TGTGCCAGCAGCTTAGGGATGCCGGGTCGCTCTGAAGCTTTCTTT	CASSLGMPGRSEAFF